The following is a T cell receptor beta chain sequence with its context. Its antigen target is currently unknown. The record has no base qualities; no much larger clone is one base away. The sample comes from a study of blood T cells in healthy people across ages (dated by TCRdb to 2014 to 2015). In the study overall: In model experiments, roughly one uniquely barcoded TCR beta cDNA molecule per two T cells was captured by template switching. Two additional independent replicas of 1 million unique cDNA reads from the same blood draw were analyzed for two donors (one aged 18 to 30 and one aged 80 or older). To avoid experimental bias, donors of different ages were spread randomly across the sequencing lanes. The donors were divided into four age groups: young (average about 15 years), middle-aged (approximately 42), aged (about 60) and long-lived (around 80). Using deep sequencing normalized with unique cDNA molecular identifiers, the study measured how TCR beta repertoire diversity changes with age. Overall study results and their limits: Because donor CMV infection status was unknown, age-related changes in expanded clonotypes were potentially confounded. Since profiling was done on bulk unsorted PBMCs, naive and antigen-experienced compartments could not be conclusively compared. Compared with the aged group, the long-lived group had more naive CD4+ T cells, fewer expanded clones and increased TCR diversity, a pattern suggesting age selection. Total diversity estimates from one million sequenced T cells were considered lower bounds and underestimates. There was a strong correlation between observed TCR beta diversity and the percentage of naive T cells measured by flow cytometry. As age increased, observed TCR beta diversity per million T cells dropped in a roughly linear way, and a significant reduction was already evident by age 40.

For this chain, trimming is 6 bases at the V end and 6 bases at the J end, and the number of junction bases without a gene match is 12. The germline V gene (reference sequence) sets CDR1 to SEHNR and CDR2 to FQNEAQ. The cysteine opens and the phenylalanine closes a CDR3 of 16 amino acids. Of the read, only the CDR3 DNA is kept; its 48 bases are in frame from base 1. The library came from 5' RACE. The second PCR ran for roughly 7 to 12 cycles and used a J-beta primer mix along with a sample-barcoded 5' primer. Each TCR beta cDNA molecule received a unique molecular identifier from a template-switch 5' adaptor carrying 12 random nucleotides. Each sample yielded at least 2.5 million CDR3-containing paired-end reads. First-strand cDNA was synthesized from all RNA with the Mint cDNA synthesis kit, primed by a TRBC-specific oligonucleotide. Following uracil-DNA glycosylase treatment, all cDNA underwent a first 18-cycle PCR with the universal primers M1SS and BC2_uni_R. Per the source publication's procedure: For normalization, 1 million high-quality reads were randomly selected from each sample, with every read carrying a distinct molecular identifier. Instead of being binned into consensus sequences, reads that shared molecular identifiers were thrown out. CDR3 identification, clonotype clustering and error correction used MiTCR with a Q25 quality threshold and the strictest error-elimination algorithm. A nonparametric unseen species model using Euler transformation provided a lower-bound estimate of total TCR beta diversity. TCRdb itself trimmed the public reads at Q25 with fastp, ran MiXCR and retained productive beta chains. Every CDR3 protein is listed once, alongside the most common genes and DNA of its rows. The V and J calls were determined by TCRdb, not by the authors. The sample yields 1.8 million or so distinct CDR3 sequences; approximately 40% were counted once. Clones ranked in the top ten supply about 23% of the sample.

The 39 donors, aged roughly 6 to 95 years, were systemically healthy Caucasian individuals from Russia. Each donor gave around 9.8 milliliters of peripheral blood, collected into EDTA-treated Vacutainer tubes. Ficoll-Paque density-gradient centrifugation was used to isolate PBMCs, with at least 7 million obtained per sample. Trizol reagent was used to extract total RNA from the PBMCs, yielding at least 5 micrograms per sample. Naive CD45RAhigh/CD27high T cell percentages were measured by flow cytometry on a PBMC aliquot from every donor. Input material: blood. The clonotype comes from a human donor in good health. Here the chain combines TRBV7-9 and TRBJ2-1, with 9 bases aligning to TRBD1. The encoded CDR3 is CASSLTGGESFNEQFF. The sequence in DNA is TGTGCCAGCAGTCTAACAGGGGGCGAATCTTTCAATGAGCAGTTCTTC.